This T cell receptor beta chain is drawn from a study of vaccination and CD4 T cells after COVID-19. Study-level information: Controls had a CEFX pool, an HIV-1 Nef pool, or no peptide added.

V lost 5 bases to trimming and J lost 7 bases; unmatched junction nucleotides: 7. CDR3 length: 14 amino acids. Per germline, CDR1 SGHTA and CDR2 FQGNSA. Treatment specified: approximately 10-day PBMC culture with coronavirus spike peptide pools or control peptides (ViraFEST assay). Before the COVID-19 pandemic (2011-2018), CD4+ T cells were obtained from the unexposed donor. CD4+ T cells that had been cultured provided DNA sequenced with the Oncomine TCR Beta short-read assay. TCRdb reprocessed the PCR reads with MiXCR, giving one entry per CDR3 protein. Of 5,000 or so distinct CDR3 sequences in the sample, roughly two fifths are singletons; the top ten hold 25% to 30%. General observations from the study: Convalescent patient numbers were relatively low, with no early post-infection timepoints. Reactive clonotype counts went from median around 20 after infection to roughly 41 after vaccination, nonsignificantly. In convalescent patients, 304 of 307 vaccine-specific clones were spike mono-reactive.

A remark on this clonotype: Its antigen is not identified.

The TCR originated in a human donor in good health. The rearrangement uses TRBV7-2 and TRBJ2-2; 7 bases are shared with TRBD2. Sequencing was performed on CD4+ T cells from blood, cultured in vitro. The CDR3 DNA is TGTGCCAGCAGCCCAAGGGACTACCGCGGGGAGCTGTTTTTT. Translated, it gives CASSPRDYRGELFF.